These T cell receptor beta chains were read from a single sample in a study of T cells in Graves' hyperthyroidism and ophthalmopathy. Via MiXCR, TCRdb re-called the multiplex PCR reads, giving one row per CDR3 protein. The table has about 200,000 distinct CDR3 sequences, about 18% seen once. Material: blood. These receptors came from a man between 35 and 55 years old with Graves' hyperthyroidism. CDR3s include the opening cysteine and the closing phenylalanine or tryptophan. Fields, in order: clone size, V gene, J gene, D gene, CDR3 DNA, CDR3 protein. The D gene is left open where the match is weak. Not all rows give a size; the values are once, few, many and, for expanded clones, a class.

many	TRBV30	TRBJ2-1	TRBD2	TGTGCCTGGGCCCTGAGCGGGGGGTACAATGAGCAGTTCTTC	CAWALSGGYNEQFF
once	TRBV2	TRBJ1-2	NA	TGTGCCAGCAGGAACTGGGGGCAGGGAGTTTATGGCTACACCTTC	CASRNWGQGVYGYTF
many	TRBV7-2	TRBJ2-2	TRBD2	TGTGCCAGCAGCTTAGTGCGGGGGGTGAACACCGGGGAGCTGTTTTTT	CASSLVRGVNTGELFF
many	TRBV2	TRBJ2-3	NA	TGTGCCTCCCGGGTGCGGGGGCCGGGAGATACGCAGTATTTT	CASRVRGPGDTQYF
many	TRBV7-9	TRBJ2-7	NA	TGTGCCAGCAGCGCCAGGGACCGATATTCCGAGCAGTACTTC	CASSARDRYSEQYF
many	TRBV5-1	TRBJ1-1	NA	TGCGCCAGCACCCCGGGGAGGGACCTGCTGAACACTGAAGCTTTCTTT	CASTPGRDLLNTEAFF
NA	TRBV4-3	TRBJ1-1	NA	TGCGCCAGCACATCCGGAAACACTGAAGCTTTCTTT	CASTSGNTEAFF
many	TRBV18	TRBJ1-1	TRBD1	TGTGCCAGCTCTACAGGGGGCATGACTGAAGCTTTCTTT	CASSTGGMTEAFF
many	TRBV18	TRBJ1-2	NA	TGTGCCAGCTCACCAAGAGGGAACGATGGCTACACCTTC	CASSPRGNDGYTF
NA	TRBV7-2	TRBJ2-2	TRBD2	TGTGCCAGCAGCCACCGGACTAGCGGGGAGTACACCGGGGAGCTGTTTTTT	CASSHRTSGEYTGELFF
many	TRBV20-1	TRBJ1-1	TRBD1	TGCAGTGCTAGAGATAATCGACAGGGGTTCCGCGACACTGAAGCTTTCTTT	CSARDNRQGFRDTEAFF
many	TRBV9	TRBJ2-5	NA	TGTGCCAGCAGCTCCCAGGGTGGAAGGGAGACCCAGTACTTC	CASSSQGGRETQYF
many	TRBV5-1	TRBJ1-4	NA	TGCGCCAGCAGCTCTGGCCAGGGTTTGGGGGATGAAAAACTGTTTTTT	CASSSGQGLGDEKLFF
many	TRBV28	TRBJ2-6	TRBD1	TGTGCCAGCAGTCCTTTTTCGACAGGGGACGGGGCCAACGTCCTGACTTTC	CASSPFSTGDGANVLTF
many	TRBV7-9	TRBJ1-2	NA	TGTGCCAGCAGCCCGGTTGGCTATGGCTACACCTTC	CASSPVGYGYTF
NA	TRBV5-1	TRBJ1-1	NA	TGCGCCAGCAGCTTGTTTTCGAACACTGAAGCTTTCTTT	CASSLFSNTEAFF
NA	TRBV6-1	TRBJ2-1	NA	TGTGCCAGCAAAAACGGATGGGCGGCCAATGAGCAGTTCTTC	CASKNGWAANEQFF
many	TRBV5-1	TRBJ1-1	NA	TGCGCCAGCAGCTTGGGTGGCAGTTTGGGTATGAACACTGAAGCTTTCTTT	CASSLGGSLGMNTEAFF
many	TRBV5-1	TRBJ2-3	TRBD2	TGCGCCAGCAGCTTGAAAGCGGGGGGGCTGGATACGCAGTATTTT	CASSLKAGGLDTQYF
NA	TRBV5-6	TRBJ1-2	NA	TGTGCCAGCAGCTTAAGCCCCGGACAGCTCTATGGCTACACCTTC	CASSLSPGQLYGYTF
many	TRBV14	TRBJ2-2	TRBD2	TGTGCCAGCAGCACTAGCGAATGGAACACCGGGGAGCTGTTTTTT	CASSTSEWNTGELFF
few	TRBV15	TRBJ2-1	NA	TGTGCCACCAGCAGAGGAGGAGGGGCTAGTGCCGGCAATGAGCAGTTCTTC	CATSRGGGASAGNEQFF
NA	TRBV2	TRBJ1-5	NA	TGTGCCAGCAGAGCAGGATCGCAGCCCCAGCATTTT	CASRAGSQPQHF
many	TRBV12-3/TRBV12-4	TRBJ2-7	NA	TGTGCCAGCAGTTTAAGAGGGGGTATTCACGAGCAGTACTTC	CASSLRGGIHEQYF
many	TRBV20-1	TRBJ1-6	TRBD1	TGCAGTGCGCCCCGGGACAGGCCTAATTCACCCCTCCACTTT	CSAPRDRPNSPLHF
NA	TRBV27	TRBJ2-3	NA	TGTGCCAGCAGTTTATCCACCCGCCAAGAGCAGTATTTT	CASSLSTRQEQYF
NA	TRBV5-1	TRBJ2-2	TRBD1	TGTGCCAGCAGCCAAGACAGGGGGACCGGGGAGCTGTTTTTT	CASSQDRGTGELFF
many	TRBV20-1	TRBJ1-1	NA	TGCAGTGCTAGAGAGGGAAACACTGAAGCTTTCTTT	CSAREGNTEAFF
many	TRBV4-2	TRBJ2-7	TRBD1	TGTGCCAGCAGCCCGCTTCCGGGACAGGGGGCTTACGAGCAGTACTTC	CASSPLPGQGAYEQYF
NA	TRBV27	TRBJ2-5	TRBD2	TGTGCCAGCAGTCCCCGGATAGCGGGGGGGCGGCAAGAGACCCAGTACTTC	CASSPRIAGGRQETQYF
NA	TRBV5-4	TRBJ1-1	NA	TGTGCCAGCAGCTTGAAGACAGAGACTGAAGCTTTCTTT	CASSLKTETEAFF
many	TRBV20-1	TRBJ2-3	NA	TGCAGTGCCGAGCGAGAGGATACGCAGTATTTT	CSAEREDTQYF
many	TRBV6-1	TRBJ1-1	NA	TGTGCCAGCAGCCAAACAGGGACAAACACTGAAGCTTTCTTT	CASSQTGTNTEAFF
many	TRBV20-1	TRBJ2-3	TRBD1	TGCAGTGCTGGACAGGTTGAGGATACGCAGTATTTT	CSAGQVEDTQYF
few	TRBV5-1	TRBJ1-3	TRBD1	TGCGCCAGCAGCTTGGCCGAGGGGGCTCGTGGAAACACCATATATTTT	CASSLAEGARGNTIYF
many	TRBV12-3/TRBV12-4	TRBJ2-5	NA	TGTGCCAGCAGTTTGCGGGTGGAGACCCAGTACTTC	CASSLRVETQYF
few	TRBV12-3/TRBV12-4	TRBJ2-7	TRBD1	TGTGCCAGCAGTACCCGGACAGGGCATATCCTCTACGAGCAGTACTTC	CASSTRTGHILYEQYF
many	TRBV18	TRBJ2-1	TRBD1	TGTGCCAGCTCACCACCGGGACAGGGGGCGCATGAGCAGTTCTTC	CASSPPGQGAHEQFF
many	TRBV28	TRBJ1-2	TRBD1	TGTGCCAGCAGCTCCTGGACAGGGAACTATGGCTACACCTTC	CASSSWTGNYGYTF
many	TRBV24-1	TRBJ2-1	TRBD1	TGTGCCACCAGTGAATCTCTCCGGGACAGATACAGCAATGAGCAGTTCTTC	CATSESLRDRYSNEQFF
many	TRBV24-1	TRBJ1-4	NA	TGTGCCACCAGTGGAGGTGGGGAAAAACTGTTTTTT	CATSGGGEKLFF